This TCR beta chain was captured by sequencing in a study of blood T cell repertoires in COVID-19. Germline V gives CDR1 MGHRA, CDR2 YSYEKL. V lost 4 bases and J lost 4; bases outside the gene matches: 8. This CDR3 spans 16 amino acids. Measured with immunoSEQ multiplex PCR; TCRdb has only the in-frame clones, and not every one. The sample yields about 260,000 clones, 88% seen once. The receptor's source is a woman aged 40 to 50 with acute COVID-19. Material: PBMCs or T cells enriched from blood (not recorded which). The chain has TRBV4-1 and TRBJ2-2; 8 nucleotides line up with TRBD2. As DNA, the CDR3 is TGCGCCAGCAGCCCAGGACTAGCTCTCTCCACCGGGGAGCTGTTTTTT. This sequence encodes CASSPGLALSTGELFF.